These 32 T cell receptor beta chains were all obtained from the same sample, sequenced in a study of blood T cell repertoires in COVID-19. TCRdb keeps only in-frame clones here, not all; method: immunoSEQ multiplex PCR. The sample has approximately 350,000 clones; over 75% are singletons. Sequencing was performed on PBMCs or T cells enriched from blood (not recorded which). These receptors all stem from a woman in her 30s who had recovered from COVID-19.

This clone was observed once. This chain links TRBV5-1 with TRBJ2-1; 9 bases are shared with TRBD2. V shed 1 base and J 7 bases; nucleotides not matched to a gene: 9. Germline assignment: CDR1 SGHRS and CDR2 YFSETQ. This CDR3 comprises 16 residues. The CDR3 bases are TGCGCCAGCAGCTTGAGCACCGCGGGGGGGCTTAATGAGCAGTTCTTC. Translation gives CASSLSTAGGLNEQFF.

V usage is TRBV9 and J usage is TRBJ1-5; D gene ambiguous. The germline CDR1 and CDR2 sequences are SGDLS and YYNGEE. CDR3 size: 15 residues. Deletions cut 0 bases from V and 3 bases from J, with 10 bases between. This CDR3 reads CASSVDERTNQPQHF. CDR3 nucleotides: TGTGCCAGCAGCGTAGACGAGAGAACCAATCAGCCCCAGCATTTT.

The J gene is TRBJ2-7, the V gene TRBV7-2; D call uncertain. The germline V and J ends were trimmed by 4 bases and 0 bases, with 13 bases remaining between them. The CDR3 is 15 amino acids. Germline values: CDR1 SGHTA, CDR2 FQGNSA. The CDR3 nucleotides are TGTGCCAGCAGCTATCCGGGTTCATACTCCTACGAGCAGTACTTC. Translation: CASSYPGSYSYEQYF.

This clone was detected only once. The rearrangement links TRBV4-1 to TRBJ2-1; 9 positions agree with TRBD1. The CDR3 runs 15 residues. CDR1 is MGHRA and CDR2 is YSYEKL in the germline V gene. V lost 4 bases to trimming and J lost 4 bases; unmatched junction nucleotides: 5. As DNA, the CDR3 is TGCGCCAGCAGCCTTGGGACAGGGACTTACAATGAGCAGTTCTTC. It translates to CASSLGTGTYNEQFF.

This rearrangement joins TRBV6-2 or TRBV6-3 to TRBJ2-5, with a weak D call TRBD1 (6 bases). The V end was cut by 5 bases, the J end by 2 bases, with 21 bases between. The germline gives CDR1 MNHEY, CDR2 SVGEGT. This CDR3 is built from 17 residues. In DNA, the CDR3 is TGTGCCAGCAGTCGCCGGACAGCCCCGAGTAGTCAAGAGACCCAGTACTTC. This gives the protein CASSRRTAPSSQETQYF.

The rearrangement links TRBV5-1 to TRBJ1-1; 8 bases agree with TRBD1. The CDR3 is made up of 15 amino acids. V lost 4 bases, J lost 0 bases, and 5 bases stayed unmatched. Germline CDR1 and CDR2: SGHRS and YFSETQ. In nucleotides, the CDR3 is TGCGCCAGCAGCGGAGGACAGGGAGTGAACACTGAAGCTTTCTTT. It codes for CASSGGQGVNTEAFF. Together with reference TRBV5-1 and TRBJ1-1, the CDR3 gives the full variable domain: KAGVTQTPRYLIKTRGQQVTLSCSPISGHRSVSWYQQTPGQGLQFLFEYFSETQRNKGNFPGRFSGRQFSNSRSEMNVSTLELGDSALYLCASSGGQGVNTEAFFGQGTRLTVV.

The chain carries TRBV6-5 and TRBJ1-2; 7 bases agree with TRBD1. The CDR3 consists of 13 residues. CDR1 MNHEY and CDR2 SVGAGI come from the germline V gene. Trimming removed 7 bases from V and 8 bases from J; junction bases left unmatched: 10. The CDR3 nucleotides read TGTGCCAGCAAAGCCCCCGACAGGGCCGGCTACACCTTC. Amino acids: CASKAPDRAGYTF.

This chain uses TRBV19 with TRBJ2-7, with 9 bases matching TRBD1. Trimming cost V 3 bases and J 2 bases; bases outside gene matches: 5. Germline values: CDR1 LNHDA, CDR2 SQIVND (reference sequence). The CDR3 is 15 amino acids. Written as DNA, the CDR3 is TGTGCCAGTAGTATCCCGGGACAGGGTCCCTACGAGCAGTACTTC. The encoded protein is CASSIPGQGPYEQYF.

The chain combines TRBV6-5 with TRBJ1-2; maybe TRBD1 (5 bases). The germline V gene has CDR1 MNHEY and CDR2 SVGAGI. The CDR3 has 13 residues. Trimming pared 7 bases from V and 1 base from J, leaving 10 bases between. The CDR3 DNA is TGTGCCAGCACACAGGCTCTTAACTATGGCTACACCTTC. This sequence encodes CASTQALNYGYTF.

The CDR3 nucleotides read TGCAGTGCTAGTGCTTTAGCGGGGGGCCTAGGAGAGACCCAGTACTTC. Translated, it gives CSASALAGGLGETQYF. This chain connects TRBV20-1 to TRBJ2-5, with 10 bases fitting TRBD2. From germline, CDR1 is DFQATT and CDR2 SNEGSKA (reference sequence). The junction had 11 bases not matched to a gene; V was cut back by 3 bases and J by 4 bases. The CDR3 has 16 amino acids.

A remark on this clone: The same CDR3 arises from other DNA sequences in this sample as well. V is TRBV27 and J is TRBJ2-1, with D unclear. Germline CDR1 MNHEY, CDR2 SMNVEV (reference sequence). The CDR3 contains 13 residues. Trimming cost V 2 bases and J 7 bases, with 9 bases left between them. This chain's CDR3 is CASSLLDYNEQFF. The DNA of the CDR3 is TGTGCCAGCAGTTTACTAGATTATAATGAGCAGTTCTTC.

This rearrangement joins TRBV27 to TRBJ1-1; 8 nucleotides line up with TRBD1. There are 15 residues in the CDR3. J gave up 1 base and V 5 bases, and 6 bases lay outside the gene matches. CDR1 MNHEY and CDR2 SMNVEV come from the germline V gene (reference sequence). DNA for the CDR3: TGTGCCAGCAGTCCCCACAGGGGGGCGAACACTGAAGCTTTCTTT. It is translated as CASSPHRGANTEAFF.

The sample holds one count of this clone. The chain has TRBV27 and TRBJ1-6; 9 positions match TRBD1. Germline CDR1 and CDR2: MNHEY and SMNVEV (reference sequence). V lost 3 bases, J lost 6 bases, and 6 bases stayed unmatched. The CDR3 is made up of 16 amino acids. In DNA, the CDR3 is TGTGCCAGCAGTTTCGGGACAGGGACTATTAATTCACCCCTCCACTTT. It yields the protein CASSFGTGTINSPLHF.

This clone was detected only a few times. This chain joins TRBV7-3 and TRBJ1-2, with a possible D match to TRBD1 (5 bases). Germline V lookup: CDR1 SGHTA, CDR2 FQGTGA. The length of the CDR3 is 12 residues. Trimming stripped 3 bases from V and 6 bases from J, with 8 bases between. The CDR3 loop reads CASSFRTNGYTF. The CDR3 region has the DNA TGTGCCAGCAGCTTCAGGACAAATGGCTACACCTTC.

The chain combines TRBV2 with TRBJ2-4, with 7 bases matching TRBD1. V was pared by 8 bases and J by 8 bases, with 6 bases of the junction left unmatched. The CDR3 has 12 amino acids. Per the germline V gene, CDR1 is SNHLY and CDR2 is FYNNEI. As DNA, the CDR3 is TGTGCCAGCCGACAAACAGGGGACATTCAGTACTTC. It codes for CASRQTGDIQYF.

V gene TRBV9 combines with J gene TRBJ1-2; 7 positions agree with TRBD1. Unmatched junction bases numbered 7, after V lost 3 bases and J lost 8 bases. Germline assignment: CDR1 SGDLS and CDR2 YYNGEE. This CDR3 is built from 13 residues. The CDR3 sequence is CASSARQGQGYTF. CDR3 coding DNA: TGTGCCAGCAGCGCTCGACAGGGACAGGGCTACACCTTC.

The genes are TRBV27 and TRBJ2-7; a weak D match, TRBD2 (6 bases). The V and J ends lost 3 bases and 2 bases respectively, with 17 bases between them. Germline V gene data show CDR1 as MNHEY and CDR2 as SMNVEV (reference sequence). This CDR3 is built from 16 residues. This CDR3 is CASSFLANDLPYEQYF. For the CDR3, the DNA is TGTGCCAGCAGTTTTCTAGCGAATGATCTCCCCTACGAGCAGTACTTC.

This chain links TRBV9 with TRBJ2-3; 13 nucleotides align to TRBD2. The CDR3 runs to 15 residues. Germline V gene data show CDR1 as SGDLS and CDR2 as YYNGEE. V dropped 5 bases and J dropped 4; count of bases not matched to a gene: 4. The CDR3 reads CASSHGLAGADTQYF. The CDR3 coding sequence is TGTGCCAGCAGTCACGGACTAGCGGGAGCAGATACGCAGTATTTT.

CDR3 loop: CASSIAGRGHGQPQHF. The CDR3 bases are TGTGCCAGTAGTATAGCTGGCAGGGGGCATGGTCAGCCCCAGCATTTT. The chain carries TRBV19 and TRBJ1-5; 8 positions agree with TRBD1. The J segment lost 6 bases and the V segment lost 1 base, leaving 8 bases of the junction unmatched. CDR1 and CDR2 (germline): LNHDA, SQIVND (reference sequence). The CDR3 spans 16 residues. Variable domain in full (rest from reference TRBV19 and TRBJ1-5): DGGITQSPKYLFRKEGQNVTLSCEQNLNHDAMYWYRQDPGQGLRLIYYSQIVNDFQKGDIAEGYSVSREKKESFPLTVTSAQKNPTAFYLCASSIAGRGHGQPQHFGDGTRLSIL.

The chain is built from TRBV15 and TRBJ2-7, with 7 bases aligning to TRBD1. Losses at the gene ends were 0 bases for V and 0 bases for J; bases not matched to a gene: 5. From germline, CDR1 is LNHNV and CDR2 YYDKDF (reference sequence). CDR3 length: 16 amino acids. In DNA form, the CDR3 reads TGTGCCACCAGCAGAGATCGGACAGGTATCTCCTACGAGCAGTACTTC. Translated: CATSRDRTGISYEQYF.

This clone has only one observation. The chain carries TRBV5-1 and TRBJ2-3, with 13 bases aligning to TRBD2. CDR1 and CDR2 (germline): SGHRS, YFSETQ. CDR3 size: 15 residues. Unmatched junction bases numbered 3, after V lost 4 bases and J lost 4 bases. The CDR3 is CASSRTSGGADTQYF. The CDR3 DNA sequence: TGCGCCAGCAGCCGAACTAGCGGGGGGGCAGATACGCAGTATTTT.

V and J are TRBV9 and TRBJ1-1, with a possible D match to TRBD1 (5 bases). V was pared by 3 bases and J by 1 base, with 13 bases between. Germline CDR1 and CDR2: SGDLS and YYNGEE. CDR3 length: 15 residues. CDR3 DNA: TGTGCCAGCAGCGGTGGGGGGTCGGGGAACACTGAAGCTTTCTTT. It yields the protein CASSGGGSGNTEAFF.

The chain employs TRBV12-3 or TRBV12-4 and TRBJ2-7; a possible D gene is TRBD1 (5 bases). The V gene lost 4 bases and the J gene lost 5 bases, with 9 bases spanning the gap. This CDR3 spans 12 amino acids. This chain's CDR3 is CASSSGFHEQYF. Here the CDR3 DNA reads TGTGCCAGCAGTTCAGGGTTCCACGAGCAGTACTTC.

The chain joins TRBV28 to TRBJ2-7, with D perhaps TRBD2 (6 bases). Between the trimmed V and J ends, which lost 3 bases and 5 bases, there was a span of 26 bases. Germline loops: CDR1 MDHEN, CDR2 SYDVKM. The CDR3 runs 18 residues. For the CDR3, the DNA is TGTGCCAGCAGTTTCGGGAGCTTTGCAACAGCCCATGAGGACGAGCAGTACTTC. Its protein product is CASSFGSFATAHEDEQYF.

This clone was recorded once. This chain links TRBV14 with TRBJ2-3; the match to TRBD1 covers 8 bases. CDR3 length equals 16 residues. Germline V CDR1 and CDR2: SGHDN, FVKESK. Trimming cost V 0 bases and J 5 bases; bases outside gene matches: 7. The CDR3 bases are TGTGCCAGCAGCCAAGAGGGCAGGGGGCTGGGAGATACGCAGTATTTT. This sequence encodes CASSQEGRGLGDTQYF.

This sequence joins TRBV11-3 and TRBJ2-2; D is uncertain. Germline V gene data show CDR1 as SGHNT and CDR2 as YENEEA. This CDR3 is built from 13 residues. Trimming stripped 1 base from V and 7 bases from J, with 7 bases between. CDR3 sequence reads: CASSLGLFGELFF. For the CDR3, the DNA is TGTGCCAGCAGCTTAGGACTGTTCGGGGAGCTGTTTTTT.

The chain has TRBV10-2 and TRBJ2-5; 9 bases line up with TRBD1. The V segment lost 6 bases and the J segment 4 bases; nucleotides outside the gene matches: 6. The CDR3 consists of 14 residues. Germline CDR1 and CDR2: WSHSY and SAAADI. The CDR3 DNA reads TGCGCCAGCAGGTCCGGGACAGGGACAGAGACCCAGTACTTC. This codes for CASRSGTGTETQYF.

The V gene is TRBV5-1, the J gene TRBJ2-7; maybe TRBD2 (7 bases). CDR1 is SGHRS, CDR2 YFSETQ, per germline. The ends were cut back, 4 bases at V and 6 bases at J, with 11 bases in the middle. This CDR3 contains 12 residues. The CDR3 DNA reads TGCGCCAGCAGCCCCGGGGGGCGCGAGCAGTACTTC. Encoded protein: CASSPGGREQYF.

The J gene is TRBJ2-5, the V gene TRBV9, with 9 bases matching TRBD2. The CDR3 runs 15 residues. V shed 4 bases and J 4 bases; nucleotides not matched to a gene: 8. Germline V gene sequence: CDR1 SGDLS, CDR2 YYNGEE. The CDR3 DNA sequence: TGTGCCAGCAGCCGCGGACTAGCGATGGGAGAGACCCAGTACTTC. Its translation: CASSRGLAMGETQYF.

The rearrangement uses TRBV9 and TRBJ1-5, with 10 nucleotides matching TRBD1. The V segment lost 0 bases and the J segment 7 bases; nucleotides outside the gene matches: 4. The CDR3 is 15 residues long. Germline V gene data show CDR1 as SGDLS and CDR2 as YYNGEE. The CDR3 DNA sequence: TGTGCCAGCAGCGTAGGGGGGACAGGGGACCAGCCCCAGCATTTT. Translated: CASSVGGTGDQPQHF. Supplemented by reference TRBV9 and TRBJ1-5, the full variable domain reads DSGVTQTPKHLITATGQRVTLRCSPRSGDLSVYWYQQSLDQGLQFLIQYYNGEERAKGNILERFSAQQFPDLHSELNLSSLELGDSALYFCASSVGGTGDQPQHFGDGTRLSIL.

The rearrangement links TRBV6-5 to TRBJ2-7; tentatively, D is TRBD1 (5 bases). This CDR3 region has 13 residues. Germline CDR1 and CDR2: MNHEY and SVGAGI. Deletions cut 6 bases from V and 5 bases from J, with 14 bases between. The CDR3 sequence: CASSPDSSHEQYF. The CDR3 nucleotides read TGTGCCAGCAGCCCAGACAGTTCCCACGAGCAGTACTTC.

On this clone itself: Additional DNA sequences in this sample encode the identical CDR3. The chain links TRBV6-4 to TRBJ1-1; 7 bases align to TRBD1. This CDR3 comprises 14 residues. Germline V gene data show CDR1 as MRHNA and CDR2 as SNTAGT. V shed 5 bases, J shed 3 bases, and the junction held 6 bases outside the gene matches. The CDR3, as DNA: TGTGCCAGCAGTTATCGTACAGGGGACACTGAAGCTTTCTTT. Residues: CASSYRTGDTEAFF.